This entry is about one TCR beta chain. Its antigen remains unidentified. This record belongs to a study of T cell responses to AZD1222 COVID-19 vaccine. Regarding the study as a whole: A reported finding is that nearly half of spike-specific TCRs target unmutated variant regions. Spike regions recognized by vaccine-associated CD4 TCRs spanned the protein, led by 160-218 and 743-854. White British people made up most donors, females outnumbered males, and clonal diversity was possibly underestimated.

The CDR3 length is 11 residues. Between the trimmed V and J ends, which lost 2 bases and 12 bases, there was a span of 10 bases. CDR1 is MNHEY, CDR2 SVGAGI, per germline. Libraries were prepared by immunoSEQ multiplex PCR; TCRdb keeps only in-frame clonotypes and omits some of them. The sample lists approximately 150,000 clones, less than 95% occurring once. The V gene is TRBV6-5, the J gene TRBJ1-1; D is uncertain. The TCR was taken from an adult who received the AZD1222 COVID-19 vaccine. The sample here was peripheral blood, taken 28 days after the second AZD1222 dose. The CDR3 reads CASSYPPTTFF. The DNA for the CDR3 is TGTGCCAGCAGTTACCCCCCTACGACTTTCTTT.